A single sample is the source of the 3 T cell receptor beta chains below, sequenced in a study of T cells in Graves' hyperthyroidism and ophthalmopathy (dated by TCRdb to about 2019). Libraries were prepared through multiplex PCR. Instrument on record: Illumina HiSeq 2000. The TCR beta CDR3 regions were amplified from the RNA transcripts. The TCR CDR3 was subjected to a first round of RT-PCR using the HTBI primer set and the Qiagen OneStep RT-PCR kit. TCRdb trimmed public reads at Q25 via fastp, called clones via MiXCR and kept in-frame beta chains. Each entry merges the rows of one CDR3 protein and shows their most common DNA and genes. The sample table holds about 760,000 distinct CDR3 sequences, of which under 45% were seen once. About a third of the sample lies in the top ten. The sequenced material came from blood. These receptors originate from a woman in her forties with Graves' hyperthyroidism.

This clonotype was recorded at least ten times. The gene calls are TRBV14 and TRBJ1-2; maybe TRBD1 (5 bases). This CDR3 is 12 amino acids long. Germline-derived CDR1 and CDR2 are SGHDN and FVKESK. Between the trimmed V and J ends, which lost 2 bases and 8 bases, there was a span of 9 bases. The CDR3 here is CASSQTRGGYTF. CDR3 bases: TGTGCCAGCAGCCAAACCCGGGGGGGCTACACCTTC.

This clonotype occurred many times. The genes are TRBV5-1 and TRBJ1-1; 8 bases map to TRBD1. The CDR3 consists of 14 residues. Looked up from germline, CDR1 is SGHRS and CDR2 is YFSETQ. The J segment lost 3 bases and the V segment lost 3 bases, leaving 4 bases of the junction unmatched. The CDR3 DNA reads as TGCGCCAGCAGCTCCGACAGGGGTGACACTGAAGCTTTCTTT. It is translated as CASSSDRGDTEAFF.

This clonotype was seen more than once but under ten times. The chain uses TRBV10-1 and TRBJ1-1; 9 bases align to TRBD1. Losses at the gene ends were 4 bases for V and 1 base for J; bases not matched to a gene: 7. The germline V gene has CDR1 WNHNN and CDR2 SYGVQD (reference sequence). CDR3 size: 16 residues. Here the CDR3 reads CASSVGTGIRNTEAFF. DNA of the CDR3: TGCGCCAGCAGTGTCGGGACAGGGATTCGGAACACTGAAGCTTTCTTT.